This T cell receptor (beta chain) emerged from a study of PD-L1 blockade in urothelial cancer. As for the study in general: Blood analysis occurred 3 weeks (second dose) and 6 weeks after treatment start.

This table comes from immunoSEQ multiplex PCR, and its TCRdb copy is limited to in-frame clones, with some not included. This sample carries 42,000 or so clones, roughly four fifths of them seen once, and the ten largest clones take around 14%. Described time point: peripheral blood 6 weeks after treatment start. Pretreatment and on-treatment blood mononuclear cell samples were taken, totaling between 1 and 8 time points per patient. Per germline, CDR1 MDHEN and CDR2 SYDVKM. The CDR3 extends over 15 amino acids. Trimming removed 4 bases from V and 4 bases from J; junction bases left unmatched: 6. This chain connects TRBV28 to TRBJ2-1, with TRBD1 matching over 8 bases. The clonotype comes from a man in his sixties with urothelial cancer. The sequences come from PBMCs, collected around atezolizumab (anti-PD-L1) treatment. The CDR3 spells CASSSTGGWYNEQFF. The CDR3 nucleotides read TGTGCCAGCAGTTCCACAGGGGGTTGGTACAATGAGCAGTTCTTC.